One T cell receptor (beta chain) is described in this entry. The source of the sample is a study of blood T cell repertoires in COVID-19. The overall study: Spain, Italy and the United States supplied samples that represented acute and convalescent COVID-19. T cells, B-cell-depleted T cells, or PBMCs supplied cDNA or gDNA.

Profiled with immunoSEQ multiplex PCR; TCRdb holds only in-frame clones, not every one. The sample lists 25,000 or so clones; approximately 94% were seen once. This receptor was obtained from a woman aged 45-65 years with active COVID-19. The sequencing sample was made of peripheral blood.

CDR3 protein: CASSVGDRVRGSNQPQHF. CDR3 nucleotides: TGTGCCAGTAGTGTGGGGGACAGGGTACGTGGTAGCAATCAGCCCCAGCATTTT. V and J are TRBV19 and TRBJ1-5, with 9 bases fitting TRBD1. CDR1 and CDR2 (germline): LNHDA, SQIVND (reference sequence). The CDR3 covers 18 residues. Losses at the gene ends were 5 bases for V and 0 bases for J; bases not matched to a gene: 11. The full variable domain, with the rest looked up from reference TRBV19 and TRBJ1-5, is DGGITQSPKYLFRKEGQNVTLSCEQNLNHDAMYWYRQDPGQGLRLIYYSQIVNDFQKGDIAEGYSVSREKKESFPLTVTSAQKNPTAFYLCASSVGDRVRGSNQPQHFGDGTRLSIL.